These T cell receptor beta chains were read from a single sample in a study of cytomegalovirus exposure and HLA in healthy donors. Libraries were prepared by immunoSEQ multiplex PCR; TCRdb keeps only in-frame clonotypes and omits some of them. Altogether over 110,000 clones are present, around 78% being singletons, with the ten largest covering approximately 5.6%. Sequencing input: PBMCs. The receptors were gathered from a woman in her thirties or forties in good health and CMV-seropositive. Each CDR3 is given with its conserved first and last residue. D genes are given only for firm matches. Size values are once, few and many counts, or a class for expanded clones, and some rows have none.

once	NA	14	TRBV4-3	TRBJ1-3	TGCGCCAGCAGCCAAGTTAACAGAGGAAACACCATATATTTT	CASSQVNRGNTIYF
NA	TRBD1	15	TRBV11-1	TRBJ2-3	TGTGCCAGCAAGGACAGGCCCCTTGGCACAGATACGCAGTATTTT	CASKDRPLGTDTQYF
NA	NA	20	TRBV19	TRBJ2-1	TGTGCCAGTAGTATAGATTCGGCTCAACTCTCGCGGAGCTCCTACAATGAGCAGTTCTTC	CASSIDSAQLSRSSYNEQFF
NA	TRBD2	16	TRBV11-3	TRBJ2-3	TGTGCCAGCAGCCCCAGGGCGGGAGGTGGGGCAGATACGCAGTATTTT	CASSPRAGGGADTQYF
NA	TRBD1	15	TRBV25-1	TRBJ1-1	TGTGCCAGCAGTGACCTCACAGGGGCAGGGACTGAAGCTTTCTTT	CASSDLTGAGTEAFF
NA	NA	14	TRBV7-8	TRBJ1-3	TGTGCCAGCAGCCCGGGGGGCGGCTTTGACACCATATATTTT	CASSPGGGFDTIYF
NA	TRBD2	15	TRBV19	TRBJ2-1	TGTGCCAGTAGTATTCGTAGCGGGTACTACAATGAGCAGTTCTTC	CASSIRSGYYNEQFF
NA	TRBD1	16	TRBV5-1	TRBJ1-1	TGCGCCAGCAGCCCGGGGACAGGGGCGACTTTTGAGAAAGCTTTCTTT	CASSPGTGATFEKAFF
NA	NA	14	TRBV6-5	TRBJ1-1	TGTGCCAGCAGTTACGGACAGACGAACACTGAAGCTTTCTTT	CASSYGQTNTEAFF
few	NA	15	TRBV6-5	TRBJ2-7	TGTGCCAGCAGTCGATCTGCACAGGTACCCTACGAGCAGTACTTC	CASSRSAQVPYEQYF
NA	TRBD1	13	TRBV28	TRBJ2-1	TGTGCCAGCAGGTCGGACAGGAAGGATGAGCAGTTCTTC	CASRSDRKDEQFF
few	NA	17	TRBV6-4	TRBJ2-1	TGTGCCAGCAGTGCGCTGAGGCGGGCGCTCAAGACCAATGAGCAGTTCTTC	CASSALRRALKTNEQFF
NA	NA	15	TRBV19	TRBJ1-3	TGTGCCAGTAGCCTGGGGCAGAACTCTGGAAACACCATATATTTT	CASSLGQNSGNTIYF